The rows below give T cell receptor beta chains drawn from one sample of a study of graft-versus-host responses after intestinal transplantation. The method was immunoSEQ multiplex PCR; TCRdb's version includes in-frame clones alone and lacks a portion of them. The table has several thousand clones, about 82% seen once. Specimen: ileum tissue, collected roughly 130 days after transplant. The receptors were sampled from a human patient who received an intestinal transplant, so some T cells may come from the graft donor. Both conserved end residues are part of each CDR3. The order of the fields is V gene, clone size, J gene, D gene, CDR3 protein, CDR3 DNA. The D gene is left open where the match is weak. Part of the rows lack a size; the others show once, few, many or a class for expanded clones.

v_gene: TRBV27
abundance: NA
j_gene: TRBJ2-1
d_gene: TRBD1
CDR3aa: CASSLAGQGNNEQFF
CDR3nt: TGTGCCAGCAGTTTGGCGGGACAGGGCAACAATGAGCAGTTCTTC

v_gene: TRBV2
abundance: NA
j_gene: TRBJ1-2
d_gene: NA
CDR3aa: CAVTWDGPRDIYGYTF
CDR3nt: TGTGCCGTGACCTGGGACGGCCCACGGGATATATATGGCTACACCTTC

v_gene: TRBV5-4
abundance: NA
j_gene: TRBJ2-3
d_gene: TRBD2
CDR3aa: CASRPGLAGGTDTQYF
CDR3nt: TGTGCCAGCAGACCCGGACTAGCGGGAGGGACAGATACGCAGTATTTT

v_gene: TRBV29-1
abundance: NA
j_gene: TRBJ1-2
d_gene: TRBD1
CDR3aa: CSAVQTGSYTF
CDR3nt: TGCAGCGCCGTTCAGACAGGGAGCTACACCTTC

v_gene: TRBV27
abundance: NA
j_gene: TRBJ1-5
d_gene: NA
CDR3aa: CASSLRTDSRQPQHF
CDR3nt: TGTGCCAGCAGTTTAAGGACAGACTCGAGACAGCCCCAGCATTTT

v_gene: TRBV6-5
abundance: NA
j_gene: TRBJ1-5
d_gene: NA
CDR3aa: CASSEAYSNQPQHF
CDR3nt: TGTGCCAGCAGTGAGGCATATAGCAATCAGCCCCAGCATTTT

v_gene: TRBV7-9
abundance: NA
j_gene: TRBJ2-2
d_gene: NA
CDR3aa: CASSSREVGITGELFF
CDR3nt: TGTGCCAGCAGCTCCCGGGAAGTGGGGATCACCGGGGAGCTGTTTTTT

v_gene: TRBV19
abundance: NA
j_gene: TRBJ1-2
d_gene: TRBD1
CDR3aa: CASRARDRDKSSGYTF
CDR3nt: TGTGCCAGTAGAGCCCGGGACAGGGATAAATCGTCTGGCTACACCTTC

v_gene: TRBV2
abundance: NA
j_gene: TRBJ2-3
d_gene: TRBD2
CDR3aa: CASTSGPRGTDTQYF
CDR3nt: TGTGCCAGCACTAGCGGGCCCCGAGGGACAGATACGCAGTATTTT

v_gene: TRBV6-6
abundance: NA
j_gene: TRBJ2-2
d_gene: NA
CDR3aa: CASSYSGSTGELFF
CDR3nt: TGTGCCAGCAGTTACTCGGGGAGCACCGGGGAGCTGTTTTTT

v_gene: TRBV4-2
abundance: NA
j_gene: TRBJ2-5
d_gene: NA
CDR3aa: CASSKAGTDKQETQYF
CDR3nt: TGTGCCAGCAGCAAAGCCGGGACGGATAAACAAGAGACCCAGTACTTC

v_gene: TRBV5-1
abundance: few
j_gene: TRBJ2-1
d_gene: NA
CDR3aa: CASSRSPGKGYNEQFF
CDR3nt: TGCGCCAGCAGCCGGAGCCCAGGGAAGGGGTACAATGAGCAGTTCTTC

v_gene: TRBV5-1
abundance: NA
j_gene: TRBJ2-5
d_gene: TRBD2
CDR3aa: CASSLGTSGKETQYF
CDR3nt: TGCGCCAGCAGCTTGGGGACTAGCGGGAAGGAGACCCAGTACTTC

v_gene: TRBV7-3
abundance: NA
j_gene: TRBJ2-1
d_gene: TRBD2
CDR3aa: CASSLRPSGSYNEQFF
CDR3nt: TGTGCCAGCAGCTTACGGCCTAGCGGGAGTTACAATGAGCAGTTCTTC

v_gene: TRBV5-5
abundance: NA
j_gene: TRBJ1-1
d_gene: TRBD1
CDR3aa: CASSPPQGATEAFF
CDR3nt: TGTGCCAGCAGCCCCCCGCAGGGGGCCACTGAAGCTTTCTTT

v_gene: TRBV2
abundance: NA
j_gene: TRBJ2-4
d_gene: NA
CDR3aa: CASSEEGQGIQYF
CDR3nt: TGTGCCAGCAGTGAAGAGGGGCAGGGAATACAGTACTTC

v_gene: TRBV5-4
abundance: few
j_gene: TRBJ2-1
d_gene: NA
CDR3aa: CASSLGVGVTHNEQFF
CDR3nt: TGTGCCAGCAGCTTGGGAGTGGGGGTAACACACAATGAGCAGTTCTTC

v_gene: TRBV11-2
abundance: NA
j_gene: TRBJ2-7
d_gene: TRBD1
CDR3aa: CASSLNGDRGSYEQYF
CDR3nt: TGTGCCAGCAGCTTAAACGGGGACAGGGGCTCCTACGAGCAGTACTTC

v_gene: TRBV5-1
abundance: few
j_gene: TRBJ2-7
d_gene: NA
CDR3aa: CASSLGRPGTYEQYF
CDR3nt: TGCGCCAGCAGCTTGGGACGACCAGGGACCTACGAGCAGTACTTC

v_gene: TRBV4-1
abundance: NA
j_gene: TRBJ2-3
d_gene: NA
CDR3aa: CASSQELTTTDTQYF
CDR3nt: TGCGCCAGCAGCCAAGAACTAACCACCACAGATACGCAGTATTTT

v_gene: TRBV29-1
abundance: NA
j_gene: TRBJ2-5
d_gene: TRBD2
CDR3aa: CSVEARGVETQYF
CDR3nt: TGCAGCGTTGAGGCTCGGGGGGTTGAGACCCAGTACTTC

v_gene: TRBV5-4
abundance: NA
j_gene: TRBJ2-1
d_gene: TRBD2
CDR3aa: CASSQVLAGGQREQFF
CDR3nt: TGTGCCAGCAGCCAGGTCCTAGCGGGGGGGCAAAGAGAGCAGTTCTTC

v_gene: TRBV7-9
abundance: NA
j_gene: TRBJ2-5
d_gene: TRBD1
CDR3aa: CASSLATGQGPKETQYF
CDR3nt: TGTGCCAGCAGCTTAGCTACTGGACAGGGTCCCAAAGAGACCCAGTACTTC

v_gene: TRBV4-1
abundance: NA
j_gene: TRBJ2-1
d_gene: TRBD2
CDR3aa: CASSPLAGGTDEQFF
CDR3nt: TGCGCCAGCAGCCCACTAGCGGGAGGTACGGATGAGCAGTTCTTC

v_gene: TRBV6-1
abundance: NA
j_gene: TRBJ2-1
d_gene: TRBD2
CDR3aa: CASMAGGTYNEQFF
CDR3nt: TGTGCCAGCATGGCGGGAGGCACCTACAATGAGCAGTTCTTC

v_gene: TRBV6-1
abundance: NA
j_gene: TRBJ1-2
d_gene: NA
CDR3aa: CASSDQGGYGYTF
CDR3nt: TGTGCCAGCAGTGATCAGGGAGGCTATGGCTACACCTTC

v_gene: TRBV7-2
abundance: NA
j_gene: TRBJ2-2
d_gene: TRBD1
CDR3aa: CASSLPQGVTGELFF
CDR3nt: TGTGCCAGCAGCTTACCCCAGGGGGTCACCGGGGAGCTGTTTTTT

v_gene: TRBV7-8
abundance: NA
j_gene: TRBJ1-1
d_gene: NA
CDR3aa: CASRSYGANTEAFF
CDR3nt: TGTGCCAGCAGGTCCTACGGGGCGAACACTGAAGCTTTCTTT

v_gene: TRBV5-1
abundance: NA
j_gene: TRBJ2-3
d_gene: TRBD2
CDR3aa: CASSPGLAGHTDTQYF
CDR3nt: TGCGCCAGCAGCCCCGGACTAGCGGGGCACACAGATACGCAGTATTTT

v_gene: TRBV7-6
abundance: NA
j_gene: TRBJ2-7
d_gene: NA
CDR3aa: CASSLGPLYEQYF
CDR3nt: TGTGCCAGCAGCTTGGGGCCCCTATACGAGCAGTACTTC

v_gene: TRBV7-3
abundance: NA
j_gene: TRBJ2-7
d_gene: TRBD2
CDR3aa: CAGSLTGTSGSYEQYF
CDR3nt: TGTGCCGGCAGCTTAACGGGGACTAGCGGCTCCTACGAGCAGTACTTC

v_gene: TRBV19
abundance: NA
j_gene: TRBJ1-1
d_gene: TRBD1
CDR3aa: CASSPGSRAGGTEAFF
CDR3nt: TGTGCCAGTAGTCCCGGCAGTCGGGCAGGGGGCACTGAAGCTTTCTTT

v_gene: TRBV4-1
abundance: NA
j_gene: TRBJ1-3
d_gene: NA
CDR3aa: CASSQIGPGNTIYF
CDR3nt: TGCGCCAGCAGCCAGATAGGTCCTGGAAACACCATATATTTT

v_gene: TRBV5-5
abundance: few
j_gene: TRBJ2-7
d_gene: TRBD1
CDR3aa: CASSRTTGAEQYF
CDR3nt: TGTGCCAGCAGCCGAACTACAGGGGCCGAGCAGTACTTC

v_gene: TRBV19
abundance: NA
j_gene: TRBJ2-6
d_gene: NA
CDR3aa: CASSIEVRRANVLTF
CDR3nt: TGTGCCAGTAGTATCGAGGTTAGGAGGGCCAACGTCCTGACTTTC

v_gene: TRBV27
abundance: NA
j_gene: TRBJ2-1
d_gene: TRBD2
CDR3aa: CASGLAGSYNEQFF
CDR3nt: TGTGCCAGCGGGCTAGCGGGCTCCTACAATGAGCAGTTCTTC

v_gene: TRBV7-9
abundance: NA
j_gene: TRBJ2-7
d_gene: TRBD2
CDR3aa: CASSRTSGYEQYF
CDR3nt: TGTGCCAGCAGCCGGACTAGCGGCTACGAGCAGTACTTC